This TCR beta chain was identified in a study of OX40 agonist ivuxolimab in advanced cancers. As for this clone: Antigen specificity is unknown.

The study's findings and limits: Averaged across samples, CD8+ T cells carried more expanded clones than CD4+ did.

Germline CDR1 SGHRS, CDR2 YFSETQ. V shed 4 bases and J shed 2 bases, with 12 bases lying between them. There are 14 residues in the CDR3. The protocol was immunoSEQ multiplex PCR, while the TCRdb copy is restricted to in-frame clones and leaves out a portion. The table has about 51,000 clones, approximately 80% seen once. Sequenced here: CD4+ or CD8+ T cells sorted from blood, sampled in a trial of the OX40 agonist ivuxolimab. This chain joins TRBV5-1 and TRBJ1-2, with D unresolved. The source is an adult with an advanced solid tumor such as melanoma, head and neck, liver or kidney cancer. The CDR3 DNA reads TGCGCCAGCAGCCCGGGATGGTCCAACTATGGCTACACCTTC. Its protein is CASSPGWSNYGYTF.